The clone carrying this T cell receptor beta chain was observed at least ten times. TCR beta CDR3 sequences were amplified from RNA transcripts. First-round RT-PCR of the TCR CDR3 relied on the HTBI primer set. TCRdb reprocessed the multiplex PCR reads with MiXCR, giving one entry per CDR3 protein. The repertoire holds hundreds of thousands of distinct CDR3 sequences, with around 40% as singletons. V gave up 1 base and J gave up 3 bases, with 10 bases separating them. The CDR3 has 14 residues. In germline, CDR1 is SGHTA, CDR2 FQGNSA. This specimen belongs to a study of T cells in Graves' hyperthyroidism and ophthalmopathy.

The sequencing input was blood. This receptor was obtained from a middle-aged woman with Graves' hyperthyroidism. V and J are TRBV7-2 and TRBJ2-7; perhaps D is TRBD1 or TRBD2 (5 bases each). DNA of the CDR3: TGTGCCAGCAGCTTAGGAGGGACCCGCTACGAGCAGTACTTC. This gives the protein CASSLGGTRYEQYF.